What follows is one TCR beta chain and its context. This clone was seen just once. This receptor's antigen is unknown. No quality values exist for individual bases; no much larger clone is one base distant. This record comes from a study of T cells in localized non-small cell lung cancer (dated by TCRdb to the early 2020s). Concerning the study at large: Comparing tumors with uninvolved tumor-adjacent lungs, the study looked at the T cell repertoires of about 240 patients with early-stage NSCLC. A mean age of approximately 70 years was recorded for the NSCLC patients, of whom 129 were male and some 99 were female. The cohort consisted of around 250 treatment-naive NSCLC patients whose localized lung tumors had been resected. The full study reports these points: Because of the exploratory design, TCR variables were selected using unadjusted p-values without false-discovery rate correction. Uninvolved tumor-adjacent lung showed the highest T cell clonality, higher than tumor, which suggests more focused antigenic responses in the uninvolved tumor-adjacent lung. Multi-region tumor sequencing was not performed, so intratumor heterogeneity could not be excluded. A median of around 50 of the top 100 tumor clones turned up in the paired uninvolved adjacent lung, and about 28 of those clones also ranked among the top 100 of that same adjacent lung. Higher blood T cell density associated with longer overall survival, while higher adjacent-lung clonality associated with shorter survival.

At diagnosis, peripheral blood, uninvolved tumor-adjacent lung and tumor were collected and were preserved as a mix of fresh-frozen and FFPE material. For TCR repertoire profiling, blood samples were analyzed in the form of peripheral blood mononuclear cells. TCR beta CDR3 regions were sequenced from DNA using the immunoSEQ Assay. Per the original workflow: To compute T cell density, TCR beta template counts were normalized to usable DNA, which was estimated by amplifying housekeeping genes. Richness was estimated using the preseqR package, with extrapolation to 400,000 templates for PBMC samples and to 120,000 templates for tissue samples. Clonality was defined as one minus Pielou's evenness. Tissue-enriched TCRs were identified through differential abundance testing performed on productive amino-acid clonotypes, with a minimum total count of 5 and an alpha of 0.1. The Jaccard Index and the Morisita Overlap Index were used to measure how much the repertoires overlapped between compartments. GLIPH grouped TCR beta CDR3s together with public tetramer-defined viral CDR3s, and a viral motif had to include at least three viral sequences and also show V-gene enrichment. Entries here come from immuneACCESS through TCRdb and include only in-frame sequences with V and J called. Some clones fail to appear in such tables; in the studies checked, an unresolved V gene covers under half of the shortfall, and the cause of the remainder is unknown. V, J and clone size derive from that table, while D and trimming were established from the DNA sequence. For this sample there are more than 45,000 clones; around 80% appear just once. The top ten clonotypes cover 15% to 20% of the sample.

CDR1 and CDR2 are drawn from the germline V gene (reference sequence): LNHDA, SQIVND. Relative to germline, V is missing 5 bases and J is missing 5 bases, with 17 bases of the junction outside any gene match. Counted from cysteine to phenylalanine, this CDR3 has 17 amino acids. The only DNA kept is the CDR3, 51 bases in frame from the first base. The sequence is built from TRBV19 and TRBJ2-7; 8 central nucleotides agree with TRBD2. Source: peripheral blood mononuclear cells, taken before any cancer treatment. The TCR comes from a man aged 40-75 years with stage III lung adenocarcinoma. Here the CDR3 is given as CASSSFSGIPRTNEQYF. The bases are TGTGCCAGTAGTTCATTTAGCGGGATCCCAAGGACCAACGAGCAGTACTTC.